The entry below describes one T cell receptor (beta chain). The sample originates from a study of control samples from healthy donors and cancer patients. Assay used: immunoSEQ multiplex PCR; TCRdb lists only in-frame clones, some missing. The repertoire holds fewer than 200,000 clones, with around 88% as singletons. This CDR3 has 12 amino acids. The germline V gene encodes CDR1 KGHDR and CDR2 SFDVKD. V was shortened by 4 bases and J by 2 bases, with 4 bases between the two germline ends. The TCR originated in a woman aged 25 to 45 in good health. This sequence joins TRBV24-1 and TRBJ1-1; no firm D call. Sequenced input: blood. CDR3 protein: CATSDFNTEAFF. CDR3 nucleotide sequence: TGTGCCACCAGTGACTTTAACACTGAAGCTTTCTTT.